The sequence of this TCR beta chain was determined in a study of blood T cell repertoires in COVID-19. Repertoires were generated with immunoSEQ multiplex PCR, while TCRdb's copy carries only in-frame clones and drops some. This sample has about 97,000 clones, with almost 85% found just once. CDR3 length equals 13 residues. V gave up 7 bases and J gave up 5 bases, with 14 bases separating them. This receptor was taken from a man aged 65 to 79 with acute or convalescent COVID-19. The V and J genes are TRBV12-3 or TRBV12-4 and TRBJ1-2; D unclear. The sample consisted of peripheral blood. The CDR3 nucleotides are TGTGCCAGCACCCCCGACGGGGTTTATGGCTACACCTTC. It specifies CASTPDGVYGYTF.